These 22 T cell receptor beta chains came from one sample sequenced in a study of T cells in Graves' hyperthyroidism and ophthalmopathy. RNA transcripts yielded amplified TCR beta CDR3 regions. Researchers ran a first-round RT-PCR on the TCR CDR3 using the HTBI primer set. TCRdb independently ran MiXCR on the multiplex PCR reads; one entry per CDR3 protein. The table records hundreds of thousands of distinct CDR3 sequences, around 15% of them present only once. Material: blood. These receptors were obtained from a young woman with Graves' hyperthyroidism.

This rearrangement joins TRBV4-2 to TRBJ2-6; 12 nucleotides agree with TRBD2. The germline V gene encodes CDR1 LGHNA and CDR2 YNFKEQ. The CDR3 spans 20 residues. Trimming at V came to 1 base and at J to 0 bases, leaving 7 bases not matched to a gene. This chain's CDR3 is CASSQGKPGLAGSGANVLTF. The CDR3 nucleotides are TGTGCCAGCAGCCAAGGGAAACCGGGACTAGCGGGCTCTGGGGCCAACGTCCTGACTTTC.

This clonotype was seen a single time. J is TRBJ2-3 and V is TRBV7-9, with D hard to call. This CDR3 region has 14 residues. Germline loops: CDR1 SEHNR, CDR2 FQNEAQ (reference sequence). V was cut by 2 bases and J by 4 bases, with 10 bases left in between. DNA of the CDR3: TGTGCCAGCAGCTTAATAGGGCTCGCAGATACGCAGTATTTT. Amino acids: CASSLIGLADTQYF.

This clonotype has at least ten counts. This chain links TRBV6-1 with TRBJ1-2, with D unresolved. V was clipped by 4 bases and J by 8 bases, with 11 bases between them. CDR3 length: 12 residues. Germline V lookup: CDR1 MNHNS, CDR2 SASEGT. CDR3 loop: CASSAYSSGYTF. Here the CDR3 DNA reads TGTGCCAGCAGTGCGTACAGTTCCGGCTACACCTTC.

Points on this clonotype: A read error may be the cause here, since a much bigger clone is one base away. The CDR3 nucleotides read TGTGCCAGCAGACCACGAGGGGTATCCACCTACAATGAGCAGTTCTTC. Translation gives CASRPRGVSTYNEQFF. V and J are TRBV2 and TRBJ2-1; the D call may be TRBD1 or TRBD2 (5 bases each). Germline V gene lookup returns CDR1 SNHLY and CDR2 FYNNEI. Trimming left V 6 bases short and J 2 bases short, with 17 bases between. The CDR3 is made up of 16 amino acids.

This chain joins TRBV27 and TRBJ2-7; the match to TRBD2 covers 14 bases. This CDR3 contains 17 residues. V lost 3 bases, J lost 7 bases, and 11 bases stayed unmatched. CDR1 and CDR2 from the germline V gene are MNHEY and SMNVEV (reference sequence). CDR3 in DNA: TGTGCCAGCAGTTTGGCCGGGACTAGCGGGAGAGCCGGGGAGCAGTACTTC. This translates into CASSLAGTSGRAGEQYF.

Of note for this clonotype: This may arise from a read error, as a much more abundant clone is one base away. The J gene is TRBJ2-7, the V gene TRBV6-1, with D possibly TRBD2 on 5 matching bases. This CDR3 region has 11 residues. Germline V gene lookup returns CDR1 MNHNS and CDR2 SASEGT. CDR3 sequence reads: CASGEWNEQCF. The CDR3 DNA reads as TGTGCCAGCGGGGAGTGGAACGAGCAGTGCTTC.

V usage is TRBV6-6 and J usage is TRBJ2-5; 11 positions match TRBD2. V shed 0 bases, J shed 5 bases, and the junction held 5 bases outside the gene matches. Germline lookup yields CDR1 MNHNY and CDR2 SVGAGI (reference sequence). The CDR3 is 16 residues long. The CDR3, as DNA: TGTGCCAGCAGTTACTCAGCGACTAGCGGGACCGAGACCCAGTACTTC. Residues: CASSYSATSGTETQYF.

The V call is TRBV28, the J call TRBJ2-6, with D perhaps matching TRBD1 or TRBD2 (5 bases each). The CDR3 consists of 15 residues. V was clipped by 6 bases and J by 4 bases, with 13 bases between them. Germline CDR1 is MDHEN and CDR2 is SYDVKM. CDR3 nucleotides: TGTGCCAGCAGCCTGACCGGGACGGGGGCCAACGTCCTGACTTTC. As protein: CASSLTGTGANVLTF.

This clonotype was picked up many times. J is TRBJ2-7 and V is TRBV28, with 10 bases lining up with TRBD1. There are 15 residues in the CDR3. Germline V gene lookup returns CDR1 MDHEN and CDR2 SYDVKM. The V gene end was trimmed by 6 bases and the J gene end by 7 bases; junction bases not matched to a gene: 12. CDR3 protein: CASSPQTGGQGEQYF. The CDR3, as DNA: TGTGCCAGCAGCCCCCAGACAGGGGGCCAGGGGGAGCAGTACTTC.

Many counts were recorded for this clonotype. The chain combines TRBV20-1 with TRBJ1-1, with 7 bases identical to TRBD1. This CDR3 comprises 14 residues. Looked up from germline, CDR1 is DFQATT and CDR2 is SNEGSKA (reference sequence). The CDR3 DNA reads as TGCAGCACAAAACCAGGGGGAGAAAACACTGAAGCTTTCTTT. Amino acid sequence: CSTKPGGENTEAFF.

The gene calls are TRBV20-1 and TRBJ2-3; D not certain. From germline, CDR1 is DFQATT and CDR2 SNEGSKA (reference sequence). The CDR3 runs 15 residues. V dropped 0 bases and J dropped 1 base, with 11 bases sitting between them. The CDR3 bases are TGCAGTGCTAGAGATTCTCGGCAGGGCACAGATACGCAGTATTTT. Protein sequence: CSARDSRQGTDTQYF.

The rearrangement links TRBV3-1 to TRBJ1-4; the D is unclear. CDR1 is LGHDT, CDR2 YNNKEL, per germline (reference sequence). There are 11 residues in the CDR3. V dropped 0 bases and J dropped 13 bases, with 6 bases sitting between them. This CDR3 is CASSQERILFF. The CDR3 DNA follows: TGTGCCAGCAGCCAAGAGCGGATACTGTTTTTT.

This clonotype was observed at least ten times. V usage is TRBV6-2 or TRBV6-3 and J usage is TRBJ2-1; D gene uncertain. The CDR3 is made up of 14 amino acids. The germline V gene has CDR1 MNHEY and CDR2 SVGEGT. Between the trimmed V and J ends, which lost 6 bases and 3 bases, there was a span of 12 bases. In DNA form, the CDR3 reads TGTGCCAGCAGGAAGACGGAAGTCTACAATGAGCAGTTCTTC. Translation gives CASRKTEVYNEQFF.

Written as DNA, the CDR3 is TGTGCCAGCAGAGGGGTTTCCGGAAACACCATATATTTT. Translation: CASRGVSGNTIYF. This chain uses TRBV9 with TRBJ1-3, with D possibly matching TRBD1 (5 bases). With 5 bases removed from V and 4 bases from J, the gap between germline ends came to 10 bases. The CDR3 covers 13 residues. Per germline, CDR1 SGDLS and CDR2 YYNGEE.

This clonotype was counted at least ten times. V gene TRBV12-3 or TRBV12-4 combines with J gene TRBJ2-3; 15 bases line up with TRBD2. This CDR3 region has 15 residues. Germline trimming cut 4 bases from V and 7 bases from J; bases unmatched to any gene: 3. This CDR3 is CASSSGLAGGNTQYF. In DNA form, the CDR3 reads TGTGCCAGCAGTTCGGGACTAGCGGGAGGAAATACGCAGTATTTT.

This clonotype occurred a few times. CDR3 bases: TGCAGCGTTGAAGACCTCATCAGCGGGAGGGTACTGAGTGAGCAGTTCTTC. It yields the protein CSVEDLISGRVLSEQFF. This chain uses TRBV29-1 with TRBJ2-1, with 10 positions matching TRBD2. There are 17 residues in the CDR3. Germline assignment: CDR1 SQVTM and CDR2 ANQGSEA. The V segment lost 0 bases and the J segment 9 bases; nucleotides outside the gene matches: 14.

Worth noting for this clonotype: A much larger clone sits a single nucleotide away, making a read error possible. This rearrangement joins TRBV27 to TRBJ2-5, with 8 bases that match TRBD2. Germline loops: CDR1 MNHEY, CDR2 SMNVEV (reference sequence). There are 14 residues in the CDR3. The V gene end was trimmed by 6 bases and the J gene end by 5 bases; junction bases not matched to a gene: 8. CDR3 in amino acids: CASSEAGEWETQYF. CDR3 DNA sequence: TGTGCCAGCAGCGAAGCGGGGGAGTGGGAGACCCAGTACTTC.

In its sample, this clonotype was seen a few times. CDR3 amino acids: CASSSERDRRLYQETQYF. In DNA form, the CDR3 reads TGCGCCAGCAGCTCGGAAAGGGACAGACGACTTTACCAAGAGACCCAGTACTTC. The chain is built from TRBV5-1 and TRBJ2-5; 7 bases align to TRBD1. The CDR3 runs 18 residues. Trimming took 3 bases from V and 0 from J; bases not matched to a gene: 14. Per germline, CDR1 SGHRS and CDR2 YFSETQ. Full variable domain (missing parts from reference TRBV5-1 and TRBJ2-5): KAGVTQTPRYLIKTRGQQVTLSCSPISGHRSVSWYQQTPGQGLQFLFEYFSETQRNKGNFPGRFSGRQFSNSRSEMNVSTLELGDSALYLCASSSERDRRLYQETQYFGPGTRLLVL.

Many counts were recorded for this clonotype. The V and J genes are TRBV20-1 and TRBJ2-1; TRBD2 agrees at 8 bases. J was trimmed by 6 bases and V by 1 base; bases with no gene match: 11. The CDR3 runs to 16 residues. The V gene's germline CDR1 is DFQATT and CDR2 SNEGSKA (reference sequence). The CDR3 bases are TGCAGTGCTAGAGCCGAGCGGCGGGAGGTCCCCAATGAGCAGTTCTTC. This sequence encodes CSARAERREVPNEQFF.

The chain joins TRBV27 to TRBJ1-2; D may be TRBD1 (5 bases). Germline CDR1 MNHEY, CDR2 SMNVEV (reference sequence). The CDR3 covers 14 residues. V shed 3 bases and J shed 6 bases, with 14 bases lying between them. CDR3 nucleotide sequence: TGTGCCAGCAGTTTCAGGGACGTACGGCATGGCTACACCTTC. It codes for CASSFRDVRHGYTF.

CDR3 sequence reads: CSASSGGHKNEQFF. The CDR3 nucleotides read TGCAGTGCTAGCTCCGGAGGCCATAAAAATGAGCAGTTCTTC. This sequence joins TRBV20-1 and TRBJ2-1; tentative D call: TRBD2 (5 bases). The CDR3 length is 14 residues. Germline loops: CDR1 DFQATT, CDR2 SNEGSKA (reference sequence). V shed 3 bases and J shed 7 bases, with 16 bases lying between them.

The CDR3 reads CASSTTNPGWAGVFNEQFF. DNA for the CDR3: TGTGCCAGCAGTACCACTAACCCCGGCTGGGCGGGAGTTTTCAATGAGCAGTTCTTC. The chain carries TRBV6-2 or TRBV6-3 and TRBJ2-1, with 7 positions matching TRBD2. Trimming at V came to 5 bases and at J to 6 bases, leaving 22 bases not matched to a gene. Germline V lookup: CDR1 MNHEY, CDR2 SVGEGT. This CDR3 comprises 19 residues.